These 30 T cell receptor beta chains were all obtained from the same sample, sequenced in a study of T-cell reconstitution after alpha-beta-depleted transplantation in children. Construction of the TCRbeta library involved unique molecular identifiers. TCRdb reanalysed the PCR reads using MiXCR and keeps one entry per CDR3 protein. The table records approximately 210,000 distinct CDR3 sequences, about 14% of them present only once. The source material was PBMCs from the stem cell graft donor, sampled from the stem cell graft. These receptors were collected from a human donor who donated a stem cell graft to a child with acute lymphoblastic leukemia.

This clonotype came up a few times. The V gene is TRBV12-3 or TRBV12-4, the J gene TRBJ2-2; 9 nucleotides align to TRBD1. The length of the CDR3 is 14 residues. Trimming cost V 7 bases and J 6 bases; bases outside gene matches: 6. Here the CDR3 DNA reads TGTGCCAGCATCAAACAGGGGGCCGCCGGGGAGCTGTTTTTT. Translated: CASIKQGAAGELFF.

Ten or more counts support this clonotype. J is TRBJ1-1 and V is TRBV5-1; TRBD1 is a possible D gene (5 bases). CDR3 length: 15 residues. From germline, CDR1 is SGHRS and CDR2 YFSETQ. The germline V and J ends were trimmed by 0 bases and 5 bases, with 14 bases remaining between them. The CDR3, as DNA: TGCGCCAGCAGCTTGGTGGGGGGTGGAACAACTGAAGCTTTCTTT. Amino acids: CASSLVGGGTTEAFF.

This clonotype has at least ten counts. The J gene is TRBJ2-1, the V gene TRBV7-2; 9 nucleotides agree with TRBD2. From germline, CDR1 is SGHTA and CDR2 FQGNSA. V was pared by 1 base and J by 7 bases, with 8 bases of the junction left unmatched. This CDR3 is built from 16 residues. DNA of the CDR3: TGTGCCAGCAGCTTAGTACGAGCGGGAGGCCGTAATGAGCAGTTCTTC. Encoded protein: CASSLVRAGGRNEQFF.

The sample holds a few counts of this clonotype. This CDR3 reads CASSLGDGSLRGNTEAFF. The CDR3 DNA reads TGCGCCAGCAGCTTGGGCGATGGCAGCTTAAGGGGGAACACTGAAGCTTTCTTT. The V and J genes are TRBV5-1 and TRBJ1-1; perhaps TRBD1 as D (5 bases). Germline assignment: CDR1 SGHRS and CDR2 YFSETQ. The CDR3 runs to 18 residues. Trimming removed 0 bases from V and 1 base from J, with 19 bases in between.

Comments on this clonotype: A much larger clone differs by one base, so this may be a read error. This sequence joins TRBV28 and TRBJ2-5; 7 bases are a match to TRBD1. The CDR3 totals 14 residues. V lost 8 bases to trimming and J lost 1 base; unmatched junction nucleotides: 7. CDR1 and CDR2 (germline): MDHEN, SYDVKM. The CDR3 nucleotides read TGTGCCAGCCTTAAGGACAGGCGCCAAGAGACCCAGTACTTC. It encodes CASLKDRRQETQYF.

The sample holds many counts of this clonotype. This chain joins TRBV6-1 and TRBJ2-3, with D tentatively TRBD2 (6 bases). Trimming left V 6 bases short and J 1 base short, with 17 bases between. This CDR3 comprises 16 residues. Germline V gives CDR1 MNHNS, CDR2 SASEGT. This CDR3 is CASRSLTRVGTDTQYF. CDR3 bases: TGTGCCAGCAGATCATTGACTAGAGTGGGCACAGATACGCAGTATTTT.

This rearrangement joins TRBV2 to TRBJ2-1; D gene uncertain. The V end lost 7 bases, the J end lost 7 bases, and 5 bases lay between the germline ends. The CDR3 runs to 10 residues. Looked up from germline, CDR1 is SNHLY and CDR2 is FYNNEI. The CDR3 nucleotides are TGTGCCAGCACACGGAATGAGCAGTTCTTC. It specifies CASTRNEQFF.

This clonotype showed up just a few times. This chain uses TRBV29-1 with TRBJ2-1, with 11 bases lining up with TRBD2. Germline V gene lookup returns CDR1 SQVTM and CDR2 ANQGSEA. J gave up 8 bases and V 6 bases, and 15 bases lay outside the gene matches. The CDR3 has 16 residues. The CDR3, as DNA: TGCAGCGTCCCCTATAGCGGGAGGGCCTTAACGGATGAGCAGTTCTTC. Protein sequence: CSVPYSGRALTDEQFF.

This clonotype showed up many times. The CDR3 is CASSLSGTSGSEQYF. The CDR3 DNA follows: TGCGCCAGCAGCTTATCCGGGACTAGCGGGAGCGAGCAGTACTTC. The chain is built from TRBV5-1 and TRBJ2-7; 14 nucleotides line up with TRBD2. CDR3 length: 15 residues. V gave up 2 bases and J gave up 6 bases; unmatched junction bases: 4. CDR1 and CDR2 (germline): SGHRS, YFSETQ.

The table lists this clonotype with a few counts. This sequence joins TRBV29-1 and TRBJ2-6, with no clear D. The germline gives CDR1 SQVTM, CDR2 ANQGSEA. CDR3 length: 16 amino acids. V shed 6 bases and J shed 0 bases, with 15 bases lying between them. The chain's CDR3 is CSVALDGYSGANVLTF. The DNA of the CDR3 is TGCAGCGTCGCTCTGGACGGCTACTCTGGGGCCAACGTCCTGACTTTC.

The chain couples TRBV5-4 to TRBJ2-3; tentatively, D is TRBD2 (5 bases). CDR1 and CDR2 from the germline V gene are SGHNT and YYREEE (reference sequence). V lost 9 bases and J lost 2, with 19 bases in between. The CDR3 extends over 15 amino acids. In DNA, the CDR3 is TGTGCCACCAACGACGGGGAAAAGTTCACAGATACGCAGTATTTT. Amino acids: CATNDGEKFTDTQYF.

This clonotype was found once. The J gene is TRBJ2-2, the V gene TRBV3-1; D is possibly TRBD2 (6 bases). V lost 2 bases to trimming and J lost 8 bases, with 12 bases between them. Germline CDR1 LGHDT, CDR2 YNNKEL (reference sequence). This CDR3 is built from 14 residues. Written as DNA, the CDR3 is TGTGCCAGCAGCCAACGCGGGAATTCAGGGGAGCTGTTTTTT. It yields the protein CASSQRGNSGELFF.

This clonotype appeared many times. The rearrangement links TRBV5-1 to TRBJ2-7; 10 bases map to TRBD2. In germline, CDR1 is SGHRS, CDR2 YFSETQ. The V gene end was trimmed by 6 bases and the J gene end by 2 bases; junction bases not matched to a gene: 14. The CDR3 runs 17 residues. CDR3: CASTLTGTSVSTYEQYF. The CDR3 DNA reads TGCGCCAGCACCTTAACCGGGACTAGCGTCAGTACCTACGAGCAGTACTTC. The variable domain in full, with the rest retrieved from reference TRBV5-1 and TRBJ2-7, is KAGVTQTPRYLIKTRGQQVTLSCSPISGHRSVSWYQQTPGQGLQFLFEYFSETQRNKGNFPGRFSGRQFSNSRSEMNVSTLELGDSALYLCASTLTGTSVSTYEQYFGPGTRLTVT.

In its sample, this clonotype was seen many times. The chain joins TRBV5-5 to TRBJ1-2; D not certain. The ends were cut back, 0 bases at V and 6 bases at J, with 12 bases in the middle. Germline assignment: CDR1 SGHKS and CDR2 YYEKEE (reference sequence). The CDR3 sequence is 14 residues long. The chain's CDR3 is CASSLAVSGNGYTF. In nucleotides, the CDR3 is TGTGCCAGCAGCTTGGCGGTTTCGGGGAATGGCTACACCTTC. The whole variable domain, filled in from reference TRBV5-5 and TRBJ1-2, reads DAGVTQSPTHLIKTRGQQVTLRCSPISGHKSVSWYQQVLGQGPQFIFQYYEKEERGRGNFPDRFSARQFPNYSSELNVNALLLGDSALYLCASSLAVSGNGYTFGSGTRLTVV.

Many counts were recorded for this clonotype. The V gene is TRBV12-3 or TRBV12-4, the J gene TRBJ1-2; D unclear. The ends were cut back, 2 bases at V and 2 bases at J, with 12 bases in the middle. CDR3 length equals 15 residues. CDR3 sequence (DNA): TGTGCCAGCAGTTTAAGGGCGGTGATAAACTATGGCTACACCTTC. It encodes CASSLRAVINYGYTF.

This clonotype was seen a handful of times. This chain connects TRBV4-2 to TRBJ2-1; 7 bases are a match to TRBD2. With 4 bases clipped from V and 3 bases from J, the junction kept 6 bases outside the gene matches. This CDR3 spans 15 amino acids. Germline CDR1 LGHNA, CDR2 YNFKEQ. The CDR3 bases are TGTGCCAGCAGCCGGGAAAGGGAGGGCTACAATGAGCAGTTCTTC. Translating it yields CASSREREGYNEQFF.

Many counts were recorded for this clonotype. The genes are TRBV6-5 and TRBJ1-2; TRBD1 matches at 8 bases. The V gene end was trimmed by 4 bases and the J gene end by 7 bases; junction bases not matched to a gene: 5. There are 13 residues in the CDR3. Germline loops: CDR1 MNHEY, CDR2 SVGAGI. CDR3 in DNA: TGTGCCAGCAGTTCAGGACAGGGCGGTGGCTACACCTTC. Translation gives CASSSGQGGGYTF.

This clonotype was seen a few times. The J gene is TRBJ1-5, the V gene TRBV20-1; D gene unclear. Looked up from germline, CDR1 is DFQATT and CDR2 is SNEGSKA (reference sequence). The CDR3 has 16 amino acids. V was pared by 4 bases and J by 8 bases, with 24 bases between. CDR3 loop: CSAKRSIGGVREPQHF. CDR3 nucleotide sequence: TGCAGTGCTAAAAGGAGCATAGGTGGGGTGAGGGAGCCCCAGCATTTT.

This clonotype has a count of ten or more. The chain uses TRBV5-1 and TRBJ1-4; weak D call: TRBD1 (5 bases). There are 17 residues in the CDR3. The V end was cut by 4 bases, the J end by 4 bases, with 20 bases between. Germline lookup yields CDR1 SGHRS and CDR2 YFSETQ. CDR3 sequence reads: CASSPESIWDGNEKLFF. In DNA, the CDR3 is TGCGCCAGCAGCCCGGAATCGATCTGGGACGGTAATGAAAAACTGTTTTTT. Supplemented by reference TRBV5-1 and TRBJ1-4, the full variable domain reads KAGVTQTPRYLIKTRGQQVTLSCSPISGHRSVSWYQQTPGQGLQFLFEYFSETQRNKGNFPGRFSGRQFSNSRSEMNVSTLELGDSALYLCASSPESIWDGNEKLFFGSGTQLSVL.

This clonotype was counted at least ten times. The genes are TRBV5-1 and TRBJ2-1; D perhaps matches TRBD1 (6 bases). V lost 0 bases and J 4 bases, leaving 17 bases between the germline ends. The CDR3 is made up of 17 amino acids. CDR1 and CDR2 from the germline V gene are SGHRS and YFSETQ. The CDR3 nucleotides read TGCGCCAGCAGCTTGGAGGTGGGGGCAGGCCGATACAATGAGCAGTTCTTC. Protein sequence: CASSLEVGAGRYNEQFF.

This clonotype was found many times. This rearrangement joins TRBV20-1 to TRBJ1-2, with D uncertain. This CDR3 contains 12 residues. Germline V CDR1 and CDR2: DFQATT, SNEGSKA (reference sequence). The ends were cut back, 2 bases at V and 0 bases at J, with 4 bases in the middle. CDR3 sequence: CSARKANYGYTF. In nucleotides, the CDR3 is TGCAGTGCTAGAAAGGCTAACTATGGCTACACCTTC.

The CDR3 protein is CASSLWLSGSTYNEQFF. In DNA form, the CDR3 reads TGTGCCAGCAGTTTATGGCTTAGCGGGAGTACCTACAATGAGCAGTTCTTC. The chain employs TRBV28 and TRBJ2-1; 9 bases match TRBD2. The CDR3 sequence is 17 residues long. Germline loops: CDR1 MDHEN, CDR2 SYDVKM. V was clipped by 0 bases and J by 2 bases; unmatched bases: 5.

As concerns this clonotype: A much larger clonotype is one base distant, so this may be a read error. This CDR3 is CASSLYRGPGELYF. Here the CDR3 DNA reads TGCGCCAGCAGCTTATACAGGGGGCCCGGGGAGCTGTATTTT. This chain connects TRBV5-1 to TRBJ2-2; 9 nucleotides line up with TRBD1. The CDR3 is 14 residues long. CDR1 is SGHRS, CDR2 YFSETQ, per germline.

This clonotype was picked up many times. The chain has TRBV10-3 and TRBJ2-2; D is ambiguous. The V and J ends lost 0 bases and 8 bases respectively, with 19 bases between them. Germline lookup yields CDR1 ENHRY and CDR2 SYGVKD. CDR3 size: 17 residues. In DNA, the CDR3 is TGTGCCATCAGTGAGTCGTTAGTGACCCCAGTGAGAGGGGAGCTGTTTTTT. It translates to CAISESLVTPVRGELFF.

As to this clonotype: At one end the junction does not follow the germline gene, possibly because of a read error. The chain uses TRBV5-4 and TRBJ2-1; the match to TRBD1 covers 9 bases. The CDR3 extends over 15 amino acids. The germline V gene encodes CDR1 SGHNT and CDR2 YYREEE (reference sequence). CDR3 sequence (DNA): TGTGCCAGCAGCCAACAGGGGGCAACCTACAATGAGCAGTTCTTT. Its translation: CASSQQGATYNEQFF.

Ten or more counts support this clonotype. The chain combines TRBV7-2 with TRBJ2-2, with a weak D call TRBD2 (5 bases). With 3 bases removed from V and 4 bases from J, the gap between germline ends came to 6 bases. Germline V CDR1 and CDR2: SGHTA, FQGNSA. CDR3 size: 13 residues. CDR3 sequence (DNA): TGTGCCAGCAGCTTGCGGGTCACCGGGGAGCTGTTTTTT. Translating it yields CASSLRVTGELFF.

About this clonotype: This CDR3 is missing its conserved last phenylalanine or tryptophan, likely due to a read error. V usage is TRBV5-1 and J usage is TRBJ2-1; unclear D gene. The CDR3 covers 13 residues. From germline, CDR1 is SGHRS and CDR2 YFSETQ. Trimming stripped 4 bases from V and 8 bases from J, with 13 bases between. The CDR3 protein is CASSGTTVDEQFL. For the CDR3, the DNA is TGCGCCAGCAGCGGAACTACCGTCGATGAGCAGTTCTTG.

There are a few counts of this clonotype. The chain combines TRBV5-8 with TRBJ1-5, with D possibly matching TRBD1 (6 bases). The CDR3 loop spans 15 amino acids. V lost 3 bases, J lost 2 bases, and 12 bases lay in between. From germline, CDR1 is SGHTS and CDR2 YDEGEE. CDR3 in amino acids: CASSSRGSGNQPQHF. DNA of the CDR3: TGTGCCAGCAGCTCCAGGGGATCGGGCAATCAGCCCCAGCATTTT.

This clonotype was observed a handful of times. The chain joins TRBV20-1 to TRBJ1-1; D is ambiguous. The CDR3 is 14 amino acids. Germline CDR1 is DFQATT and CDR2 is SNEGSKA (reference sequence). Trimming took 4 bases from V and 1 from J, leaving 13 bases between them. CDR3 region: CSAIPPRGNTEAFF. For the CDR3, the DNA is TGCAGTGCTATACCCCCGCGGGGGAACACTGAAGCTTTCTTT.

This clonotype has ten or more counts. The rearrangement uses TRBV6-4 and TRBJ1-1; D is perhaps TRBD1 (6 bases). The V end was cut by 2 bases, the J end by 0 bases, with 16 bases between. The CDR3 loop spans 17 amino acids. Germline lookup yields CDR1 MRHNA and CDR2 SNTAGT. CDR3 protein: CASSDRDPGQLNTEAFF. In DNA form, the CDR3 reads TGTGCCAGCAGTGACCGAGACCCCGGACAGTTGAACACTGAAGCTTTCTTT.